This T cell receptor beta chain is drawn from a study of graft-versus-host responses after intestinal transplantation. Overall study context: Those transplanted obtained multivisceral, liver-intestinal, or isolated intestinal grafts. The recipients all started with anti-thymocyte globulin induction and then took tacrolimus and steroids for 3 to 4 years.

Comments on this clone: Its antigen is as yet unknown.

The length of the CDR3 is 18 residues. Trimming took off 4 bases at V and 8 bases at J, with 26 bases between the two ends. In germline, CDR1 is LGHNA, CDR2 YNFKEQ. Clones were read by immunoSEQ multiplex PCR, and TCRdb kept only the in-frame ones, dropping some. The sample has about 130,000 clones, around nine tenths seen once. Sequencing used unstimulated CD4+ T cells sorted from spleen or lymph node cells, obtained before intestinal transplant. The chain recombines TRBV4-2 with TRBJ2-2, with D tentatively TRBD1 or TRBD2 (5 bases each). The source of this sequence is a human donor who received an intestinal transplant. CDR3 sequence (DNA): TGTGCCAGCAGCCTCCTCCCCGGGGCCCCGGTGCACGGGGGGGAGCTGTTTTTT. Translated, it gives CASSLLPGAPVHGGELFF.